This T cell receptor (beta chain) is from a study of T cell changes during pregnancy in multiple sclerosis. Sequencing used immunoSEQ multiplex PCR; TCRdb keeps in-frame clones, though not all of them. The data show about 43,000 clones, roughly 88% seen once. Germline V gene data show CDR1 as KGHSH and CDR2 as LQKENI. The CDR3 is 18 amino acids. The V end was cut by 0 bases, the J end by 2 bases, with 19 bases between. The sequence was collected from a female donor in good health, enrolled as a control in a pregnancy study. The sequences come from peripheral blood, collected in the second trimester of pregnancy. J is TRBJ2-5 and V is TRBV18; tentatively, D is TRBD2 (6 bases). The CDR3 here is CASSPPIGGRGEQETQYF. In DNA form, the CDR3 reads TGTGCCAGCTCACCACCTATCGGGGGAAGAGGGGAGCAAGAGACCCAGTACTTC.